This paragraph reports one T cell receptor (beta chain). As originally analysed: Estimated nucleated cell counts came from reference gene primer amplification. Sequencing was performed with immunoSEQ multiplex PCR; in TCRdb, only in-frame clones are kept and a portion is missing. That table is the source of V, J and clone size, and D and trimming were worked out from the DNA. The sample has some 250,000 clones; 80% to 85% are singletons. The data belong to a study of blood T cell repertoires in COVID-19. Study as a whole: Some COVID-19 samples were acute and others convalescent; all came from the United States, Italy and Spain. The cDNA or gDNA used as material had been derived from T cells, B-cell-depleted T cells, or PBMCs.

Sequencing used peripheral blood. The sequence came from a middle-aged man with acute or convalescent COVID-19.

This chain's CDR3 is CSVATGLNTEAFF. Here the CDR3 DNA reads TGCAGCGTCGCGACAGGTCTTAACACTGAAGCTTTCTTT. This chain links TRBV29-1 with TRBJ1-1; D possibly corresponds to TRBD1 (6 bases). Trimming stripped 6 bases from V and 2 bases from J, with 13 bases between. Germline loops: CDR1 SQVTM, CDR2 ANQGSEA. This CDR3 comprises 13 residues.